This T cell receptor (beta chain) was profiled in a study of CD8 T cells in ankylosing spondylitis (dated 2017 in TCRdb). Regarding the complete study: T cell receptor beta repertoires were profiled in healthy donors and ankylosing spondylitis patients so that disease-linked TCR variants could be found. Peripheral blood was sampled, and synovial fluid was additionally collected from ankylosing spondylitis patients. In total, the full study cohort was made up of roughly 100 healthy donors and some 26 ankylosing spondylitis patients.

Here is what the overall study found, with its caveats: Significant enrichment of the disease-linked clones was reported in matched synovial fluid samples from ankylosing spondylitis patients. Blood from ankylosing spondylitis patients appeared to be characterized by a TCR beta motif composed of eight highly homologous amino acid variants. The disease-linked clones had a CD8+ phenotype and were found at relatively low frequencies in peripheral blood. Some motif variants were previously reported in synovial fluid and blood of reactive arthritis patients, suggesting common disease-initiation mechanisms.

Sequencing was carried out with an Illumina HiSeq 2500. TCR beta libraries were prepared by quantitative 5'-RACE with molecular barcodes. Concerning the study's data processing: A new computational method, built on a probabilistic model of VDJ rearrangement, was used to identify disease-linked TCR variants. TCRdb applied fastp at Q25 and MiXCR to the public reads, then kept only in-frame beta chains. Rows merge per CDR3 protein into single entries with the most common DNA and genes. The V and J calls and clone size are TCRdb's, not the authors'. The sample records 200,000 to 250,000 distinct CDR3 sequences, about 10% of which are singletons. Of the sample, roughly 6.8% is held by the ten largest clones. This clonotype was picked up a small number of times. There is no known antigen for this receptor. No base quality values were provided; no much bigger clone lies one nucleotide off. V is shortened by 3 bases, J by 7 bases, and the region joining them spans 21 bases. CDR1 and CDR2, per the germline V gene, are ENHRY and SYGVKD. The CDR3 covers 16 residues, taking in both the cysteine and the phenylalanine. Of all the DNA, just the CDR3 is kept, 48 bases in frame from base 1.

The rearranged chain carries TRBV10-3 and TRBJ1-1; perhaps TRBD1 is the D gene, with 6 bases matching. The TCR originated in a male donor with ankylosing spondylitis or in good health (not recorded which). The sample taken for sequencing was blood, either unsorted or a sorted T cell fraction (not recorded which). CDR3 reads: CAISDTGSIQGIEAFF. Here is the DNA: TGTGCCATCAGTGATACAGGGAGTATTCAGGGTATTGAAGCTTTCTTT.